This T cell receptor (beta chain) emerged from a study of T cell changes during pregnancy in multiple sclerosis. Sequencing used immunoSEQ multiplex PCR; TCRdb keeps in-frame clones, though not all of them. In the table there are some 51,000 clones, 94% of which are singletons. The sample in question was CD4+ T cells from peripheral blood mononuclear cells, obtained in the second trimester of pregnancy. The source is a female donor with multiple sclerosis, enrolled in a pregnancy study.

CDR3 amino acids: CASSFLAGGETQYF. The CDR3, as DNA: TGTGCCAGCAGCTTCCTCGCCGGGGGTGAGACCCAGTACTTC. The chain combines TRBV7-2 with TRBJ2-5, with a weak D call TRBD2 (6 bases). The CDR3 consists of 14 residues. Trimming shortened V by 3 bases and J by 5 bases, and 13 bases separated the two germline ends. Per the germline V gene, CDR1 is SGHTA and CDR2 is FQGNSA.